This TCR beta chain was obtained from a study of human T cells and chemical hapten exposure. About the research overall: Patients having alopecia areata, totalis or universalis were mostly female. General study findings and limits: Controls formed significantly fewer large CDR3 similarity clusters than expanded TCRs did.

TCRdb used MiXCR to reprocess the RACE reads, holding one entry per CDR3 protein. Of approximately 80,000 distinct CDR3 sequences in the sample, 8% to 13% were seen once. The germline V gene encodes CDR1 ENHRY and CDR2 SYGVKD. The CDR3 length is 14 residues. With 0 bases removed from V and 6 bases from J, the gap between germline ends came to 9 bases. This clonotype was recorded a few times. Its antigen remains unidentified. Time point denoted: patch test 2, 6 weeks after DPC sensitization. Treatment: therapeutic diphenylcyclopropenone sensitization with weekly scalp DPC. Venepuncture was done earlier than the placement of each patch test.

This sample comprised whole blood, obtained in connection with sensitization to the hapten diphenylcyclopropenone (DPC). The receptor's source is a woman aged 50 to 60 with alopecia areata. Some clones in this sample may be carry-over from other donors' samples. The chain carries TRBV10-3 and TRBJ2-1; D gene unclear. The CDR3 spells CAISESPAPNEQFF. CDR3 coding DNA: TGTGCCATCAGTGAGTCTCCAGCACCCAATGAGCAGTTCTTC.